The 21 T cell receptor beta chains below all came from one sample that was sequenced in a study of blood T cell repertoires in COVID-19. Sequencing used immunoSEQ multiplex PCR; TCRdb keeps in-frame clones, though not all of them. The repertoire consists of about 100,000 clones, with around 87% occurring once and the leading ten covering around 2.9%. Sequencing was done on a sample of peripheral blood. These TCRs come from a man aged 50-60 years with active or convalescent COVID-19.

The V gene is TRBV7-2, the J gene TRBJ1-2; TRBD1 agrees at 7 bases. CDR1 is SGHTA, CDR2 FQGNSA, per germline. This CDR3 contains 13 residues. Unmatched junction bases numbered 3, after V lost 4 bases and J lost 4 bases. CDR3 sequence (DNA): TGTGCCAGCAGCTCCCCAGGGGGCTATGGCTACACCTTC. This sequence encodes CASSSPGGYGYTF.

The chain couples TRBV7-2 to TRBJ1-1; maybe TRBD1 (5 bases). With 5 bases removed from V and 4 bases from J, the gap between germline ends came to 17 bases. The CDR3 spans 15 residues. In germline, CDR1 is SGHTA, CDR2 FQGNSA. CDR3 protein: CASSTHYRQGTEAFF. The CDR3 nucleotides are TGTGCCAGCAGCACTCATTATCGCCAGGGCACTGAAGCTTTCTTT.

There are a few counts of this clone. In DNA, the CDR3 is TGTGCCAGCAGTAAACCGCGGACAGGGGGGGTTTCACCCCTCCACTTT. As protein: CASSKPRTGGVSPLHF. The chain recombines TRBV6-2 or TRBV6-3 with TRBJ1-6; 10 positions agree with TRBD1. V dropped 5 bases and J dropped 9; count of bases not matched to a gene: 10. CDR1 MNHEY and CDR2 SVGEGT come from the germline V gene. The CDR3 spans 16 residues.

The chain links TRBV2 to TRBJ2-2, with 10 nucleotides matching TRBD1. Germline V lookup: CDR1 SNHLY, CDR2 FYNNEI. V dropped 4 bases and J dropped 2; count of bases not matched to a gene: 1. The CDR3 is 15 residues long. In DNA form, the CDR3 reads TGTGCCAGCAGTGGGGACAGGGGCAACACCGGGGAGCTGTTTTTT. Its translation is CASSGDRGNTGELFF.

This clone turned up a few times. The gene calls are TRBV28 and TRBJ1-3, with D maybe TRBD1 (6 bases). Germline CDR1 MDHEN, CDR2 SYDVKM. V lost 7 bases, J lost 2 bases, and 9 bases lay in between. This CDR3 comprises 13 residues. The CDR3 DNA reads as TGTGCCAGCATCGAGGGGGCTGGAAACACCATATATTTT. Encoded protein: CASIEGAGNTIYF. The full variable domain, in which reference TRBV28 and TRBJ1-3 provide the parts outside the CDR3, is DVKVTQSSRYLVKRTGEKVFLECVQDMDHENMFWYRQDPGLGLRLIYFSYDVKMKEKGDIPEGYSVSREKKERFSLILESASTNQTSMYLCASIEGAGNTIYFGEGSWLTVV.

The V and J genes are TRBV7-9 and TRBJ1-3; no clear D. The ends were cut back, 4 bases at V and 6 bases at J, with 4 bases in the middle. CDR3 size: 11 residues. Looked up from germline, CDR1 is SEHNR and CDR2 is FQNEAQ (reference sequence). The CDR3 region has the DNA TGTGCCAGCAGCTCCCTAAACACCATATATTTT. Amino acids: CASSSLNTIYF.

The J gene is TRBJ1-6, the V gene TRBV6-1; 7 nucleotides line up with TRBD1. CDR1 MNHNS and CDR2 SASEGT come from the germline V gene. The CDR3 spans 16 residues. With 3 bases clipped from V and 5 bases from J, the junction kept 7 bases outside the gene matches. CDR3: CASSDETGFDNSPLHF. CDR3 in DNA: TGTGCCAGCAGTGATGAGACAGGGTTCGATAATTCACCCCTCCACTTT.

This clone was seen a handful of times. This rearrangement joins TRBV5-1 to TRBJ2-3, with D tentatively TRBD2 (6 bases). This CDR3 region has 16 residues. Germline lookup yields CDR1 SGHRS and CDR2 YFSETQ. V lost 4 bases to trimming and J lost 6 bases, with 21 bases between them. In nucleotides, the CDR3 is TGCGCCAGCAGCCGGGGCCCTAGCGACCGACGGGATACGCAGTATTTT. Protein sequence: CASSRGPSDRRDTQYF.

This chain links TRBV6-5 with TRBJ2-2, with 10 bases lining up with TRBD1. The CDR3 is 15 amino acids. CDR1 is MNHEY, CDR2 SVGAGI, per germline. J lost 4 bases, V lost 5 bases, and 4 bases had no gene match. The CDR3 DNA reads TGTGCCAGCAGTAAGGGACAGGGGCTCACCGGGGAGCTGTTTTTT. Its translation: CASSKGQGLTGELFF.

The V call is TRBV3-1 (or the pseudogene TRBV3-2), the J call TRBJ2-2; D possibly corresponds to TRBD2 (5 bases). Germline V gives CDR1 LGHDT, CDR2 YNNKEL (reference sequence). V was shortened by 0 bases and J by 4 bases, with 12 bases between the two germline ends. CDR3 size: 16 residues. The DNA for the CDR3 is TGTGCCAGCAGCCAAGAAGGTCGAGGGAGCACCGGGGAGCTGTTTTTT. Protein: CASSQEGRGSTGELFF.

This clone has only one observation. V usage is TRBV3-1 (or the pseudogene TRBV3-2) and J usage is TRBJ2-2, with 9 bases matching TRBD2. With V trimmed by 3 bases and J by 4 bases, 3 bases remained unmatched. Looked up from germline, CDR1 is LGHDT and CDR2 is YNNKEL (reference sequence). This CDR3 spans 15 amino acids. This CDR3 is CASSHSGGSTGELFF. In DNA form, the CDR3 reads TGTGCCAGCAGCCACAGCGGGGGGTCCACCGGGGAGCTGTTTTTT.

The chain uses TRBV12-3 or TRBV12-4 and TRBJ2-6; D call uncertain. The CDR3 runs to 13 residues. V lost 7 bases and J lost 1, with 5 bases in between. The CDR3 DNA is TGTGCCAGCATCCCATCTGGGGCCAACGTCCTGACTTTC. Translating it yields CASIPSGANVLTF.

This clone was observed a single time. The chain uses TRBV28 and TRBJ1-2; 7 positions match TRBD1. Germline V lookup: CDR1 MDHEN, CDR2 SYDVKM. J lost 4 bases, V lost 5 bases, and 4 bases had no gene match. This CDR3 region has 13 residues. The CDR3: CASSVTGAYGYTF. The CDR3, as DNA: TGTGCCAGCAGTGTTACAGGGGCCTATGGCTACACCTTC.

The chain links TRBV6-1 to TRBJ2-3; 10 bases map to TRBD2. In germline, CDR1 is MNHNS, CDR2 SASEGT. The V segment lost 2 bases and the J segment 0 bases; nucleotides outside the gene matches: 8. The CDR3 has 18 amino acids. CDR3 residues: CASSEFGLAGASTDTQYF. CDR3 DNA sequence: TGTGCCAGCAGTGAATTCGGGCTAGCGGGGGCTAGCACAGATACGCAGTATTTT.

This clone was picked up one time. The chain has TRBV27 and TRBJ2-1; D remains unclear. This CDR3 comprises 14 residues. Trimming pared 1 base from V and 5 bases from J, leaving 9 bases between. The germline CDR1 and CDR2 sequences are MNHEY and SMNVEV (reference sequence). CDR3 nucleotide sequence: TGTGCCAGCAGTTTATATGGCTCACACAATGAGCAGTTCTTC. Residues: CASSLYGSHNEQFF.

The chain couples TRBV28 to TRBJ2-7, with 12 bases fitting TRBD1. The V gene's germline CDR1 is MDHEN and CDR2 SYDVKM. The trim removed 6 bases at V and 4 bases at J, leaving 13 bases unmatched. The CDR3 has 17 amino acids. CDR3 nucleotides: TGTGCCAGCAGCCCGGGCGCCGGGACAGGGGGCAGGTACGAGCAGTACGTC. Encoded protein: CASSPGAGTGGRYEQYV.

The chain has TRBV19 and TRBJ1-1; 8 nucleotides line up with TRBD1. V shed 1 base and J 0 bases; nucleotides not matched to a gene: 4. The germline V gene has CDR1 LNHDA and CDR2 SQIVND (reference sequence). The CDR3 is made up of 16 amino acids. For the CDR3, the DNA is TGTGCCAGTAGTATAGGGGGGACAGGCATGAACACTGAAGCTTTCTTT. Translating gives CASSIGGTGMNTEAFF.

The chain employs TRBV27 and TRBJ2-2, with 7 bases aligning to TRBD2. Germline V CDR1 and CDR2: MNHEY, SMNVEV (reference sequence). CDR3 length: 17 residues. Germline trimming cut 3 bases from V and 1 base from J; bases unmatched to any gene: 8. CDR3 bases: TGTGCCAGCAGTTTGCAGGTGACTAGCTTGAACACCGGGGAGCTGTTTTTT. This codes for CASSLQVTSLNTGELFF.

The genes are TRBV6-2 or TRBV6-3 and TRBJ2-5; 10 positions match TRBD2. V trimming: 2 bases; J trimming: 3 bases; junction bases outside the gene matches: 0. The CDR3 covers 14 residues. CDR1 is MNHEY and CDR2 is SVGEGT in the germline V gene. CDR3 residues: CASSYTSGEETQYF. The CDR3, as DNA: TGTGCCAGCAGTTACACTAGCGGGGAAGAGACCCAGTACTTC.

The chain has TRBV27 and TRBJ1-2; maybe TRBD1 (5 bases). V lost 4 bases and J lost 4, with 10 bases in between. The CDR3 is made up of 13 amino acids. Germline V lookup: CDR1 MNHEY, CDR2 SMNVEV (reference sequence). CDR3 DNA sequence: TGTGCCAGCAGTTCGGGACTGGTCTATGGCTACACCTTC. It specifies CASSSGLVYGYTF.

CDR3 region: CASSLSSDYSNQPQHF. The CDR3 region has the DNA TGTGCCAGCAGTTTATCGTCAGACTATAGCAATCAGCCCCAGCATTTT. J is TRBJ1-5 and V is TRBV27; D is undetermined. CDR1 MNHEY and CDR2 SMNVEV come from the germline V gene (reference sequence). Trimming removed 0 bases from V and 0 bases from J, with 9 bases in between. This CDR3 has 16 residues.